The clone carrying this T cell receptor beta chain was recorded many times. Assembly of TCR beta libraries relied on iRepertoire HTBI primers together with Arm-PCR of CDR3 regions. MiXCR, applied by TCRdb to the multiplex PCR reads, yields one record per CDR3 protein. The profile shows a few hundred thousand distinct CDR3 sequences, approximately 15% of them singletons. The data are from a study of regulatory T cells in long-lasting Graves disease. Described time point: newly diagnosed GD, antithyroid drugs for less than 3 months. Scientists built the TCR library using RNA that was extracted from PBMCs. Patients hailed from an endocrinology department in Xi'an, China. This CDR3 is 13 amino acids long. The V and J ends lost 4 bases and 0 bases respectively, with 8 bases between them. The germline gives CDR1 SQVTM, CDR2 ANQGSEA. The same data also went into a second study, on T cells in Graves' hyperthyroidism and ophthalmopathy. As that report states: The TCR CDR3 was amplified in a first-round RT-PCR using the HTBI primer set.

The V gene is TRBV29-1, the J gene TRBJ2-3; D unresolved. This TCR was recovered from a man aged 35 to 55 with Graves disease. Here the sequenced sample was peripheral blood mononuclear cells (PBMCs), taken at new diagnosis, from a patient treated with antithyroid drugs. DNA of the CDR3: TGCAGCGTTGGGCAGCGAAGCACAGATACGCAGTATTTT. This sequence encodes CSVGQRSTDTQYF.